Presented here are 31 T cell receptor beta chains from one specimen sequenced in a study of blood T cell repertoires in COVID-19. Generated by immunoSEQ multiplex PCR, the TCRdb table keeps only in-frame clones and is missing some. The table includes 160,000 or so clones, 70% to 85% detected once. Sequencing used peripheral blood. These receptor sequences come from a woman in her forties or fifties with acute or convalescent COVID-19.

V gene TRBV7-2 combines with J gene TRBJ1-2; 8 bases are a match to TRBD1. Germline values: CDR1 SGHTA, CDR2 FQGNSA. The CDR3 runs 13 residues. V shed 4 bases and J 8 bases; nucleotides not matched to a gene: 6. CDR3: CASSSRTGNGYTF. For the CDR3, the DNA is TGTGCCAGCAGCTCAAGGACAGGGAACGGCTACACCTTC.

The CDR3 protein is CASSIAGRNQPQHF. The CDR3 DNA reads TGTGCCAGTAGTATAGCAGGGCGCAATCAGCCCCAGCATTTT. The chain is built from TRBV19 and TRBJ1-5; a possible D gene is TRBD1 (5 bases). Germline lookup yields CDR1 LNHDA and CDR2 SQIVND (reference sequence). V lost 1 base and J 2 bases, leaving 6 bases between the germline ends. CDR3 size: 14 residues.

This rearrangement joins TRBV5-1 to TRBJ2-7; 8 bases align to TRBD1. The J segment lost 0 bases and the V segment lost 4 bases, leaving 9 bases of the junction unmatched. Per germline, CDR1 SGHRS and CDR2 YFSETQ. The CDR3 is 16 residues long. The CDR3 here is CASSPGYDRGSYEQYF. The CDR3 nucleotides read TGCGCCAGCAGCCCGGGATATGACAGGGGCTCCTACGAGCAGTACTTC.

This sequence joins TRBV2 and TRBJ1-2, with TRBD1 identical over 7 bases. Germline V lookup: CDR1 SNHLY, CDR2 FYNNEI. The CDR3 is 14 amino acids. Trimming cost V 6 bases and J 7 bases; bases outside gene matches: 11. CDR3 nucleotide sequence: TGTGCCAGCAGGCCCCAGGGGGTGTGGGGTGGCTACACCTTC. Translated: CASRPQGVWGGYTF.

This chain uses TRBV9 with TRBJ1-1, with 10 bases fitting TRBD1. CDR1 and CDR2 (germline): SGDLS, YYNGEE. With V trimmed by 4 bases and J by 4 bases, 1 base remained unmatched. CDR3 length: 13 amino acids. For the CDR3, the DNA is TGTGCCAGCAGCCGGACAGGGGGCACTGAAGCTTTCTTT. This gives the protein CASSRTGGTEAFF.

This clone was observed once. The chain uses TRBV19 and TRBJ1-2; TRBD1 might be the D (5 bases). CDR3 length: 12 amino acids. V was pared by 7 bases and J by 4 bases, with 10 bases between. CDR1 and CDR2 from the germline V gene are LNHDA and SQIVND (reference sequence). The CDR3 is CASKGSIYGYTF. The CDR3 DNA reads TGTGCCAGTAAGGGGTCCATCTATGGCTACACCTTC.

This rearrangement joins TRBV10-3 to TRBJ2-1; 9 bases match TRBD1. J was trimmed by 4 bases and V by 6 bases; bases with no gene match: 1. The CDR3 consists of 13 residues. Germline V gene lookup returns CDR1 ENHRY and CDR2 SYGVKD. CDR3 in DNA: TGTGCCATCAGAGGACAGGGGTACAATGAGCAGTTCTTC. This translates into CAIRGQGYNEQFF.

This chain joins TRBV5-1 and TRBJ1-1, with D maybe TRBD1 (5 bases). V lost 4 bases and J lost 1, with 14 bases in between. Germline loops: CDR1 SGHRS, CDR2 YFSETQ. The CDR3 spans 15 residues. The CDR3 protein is CASSTRDSRNTEAFF. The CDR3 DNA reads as TGCGCCAGCAGCACCCGGGACTCCCGGAACACTGAAGCTTTCTTT.

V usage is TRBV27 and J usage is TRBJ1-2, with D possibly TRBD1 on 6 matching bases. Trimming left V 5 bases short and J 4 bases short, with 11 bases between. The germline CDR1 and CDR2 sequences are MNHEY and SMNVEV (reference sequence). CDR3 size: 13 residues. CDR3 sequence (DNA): TGTGCCAGCAGTCCCCGGGACATCTATGGCTACACCTTC. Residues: CASSPRDIYGYTF.

The CDR3 spells CASSEIAGVDTQYF. CDR3 nucleotides: TGTGCCAGCAGTGAAATAGCGGGGGTAGATACGCAGTATTTT. J is TRBJ2-3 and V is TRBV2, with 9 bases fitting TRBD2. The V gene end was trimmed by 2 bases and the J gene end by 5 bases; junction bases not matched to a gene: 2. Germline V gene lookup returns CDR1 SNHLY and CDR2 FYNNEI. The CDR3 is made up of 14 amino acids.

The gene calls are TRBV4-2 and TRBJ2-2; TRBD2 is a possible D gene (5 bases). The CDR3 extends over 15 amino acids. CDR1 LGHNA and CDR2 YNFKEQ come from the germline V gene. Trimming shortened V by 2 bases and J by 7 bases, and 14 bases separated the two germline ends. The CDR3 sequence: CASSQTLGGGGELFF. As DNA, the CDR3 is TGTGCCAGCAGCCAAACCCTTGGCGGAGGCGGGGAGCTGTTTTTT.

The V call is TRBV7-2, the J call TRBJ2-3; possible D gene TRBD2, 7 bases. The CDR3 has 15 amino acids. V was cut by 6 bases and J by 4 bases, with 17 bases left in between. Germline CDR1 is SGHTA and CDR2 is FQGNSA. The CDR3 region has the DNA TGTGCCAGCAGTAGTTGGGGAGGGGGGGCAGATACGCAGTATTTT. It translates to CASSSWGGGADTQYF.

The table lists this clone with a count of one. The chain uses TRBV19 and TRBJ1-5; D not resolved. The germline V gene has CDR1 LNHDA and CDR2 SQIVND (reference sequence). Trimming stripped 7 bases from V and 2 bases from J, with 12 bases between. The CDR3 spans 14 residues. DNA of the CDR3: TGTGCCAGTAACTCAGGTTCCCGCAATCAGCCCCAGCATTTT. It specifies CASNSGSRNQPQHF.

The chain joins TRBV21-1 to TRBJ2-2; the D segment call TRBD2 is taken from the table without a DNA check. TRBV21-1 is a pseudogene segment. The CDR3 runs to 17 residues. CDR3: CATSTRGRDWGTGELFF. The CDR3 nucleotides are TGTGCCACAAGTACTCGGGGCCGGGACTGGGGAACCGGGGAGCTGTTTTTT.

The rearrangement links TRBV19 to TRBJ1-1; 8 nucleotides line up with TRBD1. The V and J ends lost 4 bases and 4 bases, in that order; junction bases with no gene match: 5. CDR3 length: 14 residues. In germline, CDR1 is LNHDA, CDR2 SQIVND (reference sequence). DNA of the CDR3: TGTGCCAGTAGTAATCAGGGGGCCCGCACTGAAGCTTTCTTT. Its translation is CASSNQGARTEAFF.

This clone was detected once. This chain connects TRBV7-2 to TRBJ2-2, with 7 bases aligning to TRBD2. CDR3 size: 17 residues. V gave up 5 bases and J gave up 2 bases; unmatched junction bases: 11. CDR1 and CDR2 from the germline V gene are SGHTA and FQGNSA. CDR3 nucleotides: TGTGCCAGCAGCCCTCTTTCCGGGACTACCAACACCGGGGAGCTGTTTTTT. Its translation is CASSPLSGTTNTGELFF.

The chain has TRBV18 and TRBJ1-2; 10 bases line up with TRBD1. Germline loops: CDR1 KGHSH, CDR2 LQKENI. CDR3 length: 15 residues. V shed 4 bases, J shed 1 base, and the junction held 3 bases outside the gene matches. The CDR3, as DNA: TGTGCCAGCTCACGAGGACAGGGGGGTAACTATGGCTACACCTTC. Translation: CASSRGQGGNYGYTF.

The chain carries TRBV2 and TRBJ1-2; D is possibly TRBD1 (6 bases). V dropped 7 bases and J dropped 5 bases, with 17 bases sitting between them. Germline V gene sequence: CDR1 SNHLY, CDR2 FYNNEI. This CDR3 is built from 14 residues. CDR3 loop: CASTPIVQGYGYTF. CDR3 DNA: TGTGCCAGCACCCCCATCGTGCAGGGGTATGGCTACACCTTC.

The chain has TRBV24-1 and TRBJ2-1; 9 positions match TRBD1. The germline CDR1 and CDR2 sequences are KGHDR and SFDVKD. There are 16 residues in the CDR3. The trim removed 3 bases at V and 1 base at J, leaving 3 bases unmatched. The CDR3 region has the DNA TGTGCCACCAGTGATCCGGGACAGGGTTCCTACAATGAGCAGTTCTTC. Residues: CATSDPGQGSYNEQFF.

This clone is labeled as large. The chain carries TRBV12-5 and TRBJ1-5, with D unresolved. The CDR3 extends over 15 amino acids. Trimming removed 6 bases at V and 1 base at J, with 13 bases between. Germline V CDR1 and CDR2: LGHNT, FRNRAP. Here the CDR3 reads CASGAAGDSNQPQHF. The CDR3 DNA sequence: TGTGCTAGTGGGGCCGCCGGAGACAGCAATCAGCCCCAGCATTTT.

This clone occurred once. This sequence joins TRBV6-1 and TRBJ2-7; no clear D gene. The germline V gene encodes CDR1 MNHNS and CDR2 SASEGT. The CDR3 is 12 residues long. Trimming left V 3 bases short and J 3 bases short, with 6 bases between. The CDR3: CASSDAGYEQYF. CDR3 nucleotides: TGTGCCAGCAGTGATGCAGGCTACGAGCAGTACTTC.

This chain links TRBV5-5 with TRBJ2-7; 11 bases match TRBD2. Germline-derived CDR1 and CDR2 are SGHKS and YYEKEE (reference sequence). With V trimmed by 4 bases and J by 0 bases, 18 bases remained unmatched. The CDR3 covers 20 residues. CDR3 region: CASSPQTSGKLFTSSYEQYF. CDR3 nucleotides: TGTGCCAGCAGCCCCCAGACTAGCGGGAAACTTTTTACCTCCTCCTACGAGCAGTACTTC.

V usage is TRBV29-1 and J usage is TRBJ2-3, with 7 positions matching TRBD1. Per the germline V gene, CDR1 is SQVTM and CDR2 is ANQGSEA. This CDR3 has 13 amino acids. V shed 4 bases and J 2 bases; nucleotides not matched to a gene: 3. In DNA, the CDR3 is TGCAGCGTTGGTGACAGGGCCACAGATACGCAGTATTTT. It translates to CSVGDRATDTQYF.

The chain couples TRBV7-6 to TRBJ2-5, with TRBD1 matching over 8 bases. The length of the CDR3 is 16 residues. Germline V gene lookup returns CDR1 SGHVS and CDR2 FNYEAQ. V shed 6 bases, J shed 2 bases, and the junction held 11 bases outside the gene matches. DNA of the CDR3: TGTGCCAGCAGACCCACTCGGACAGGGCTACAAGAGACCCAGTACTTC. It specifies CASRPTRTGLQETQYF.

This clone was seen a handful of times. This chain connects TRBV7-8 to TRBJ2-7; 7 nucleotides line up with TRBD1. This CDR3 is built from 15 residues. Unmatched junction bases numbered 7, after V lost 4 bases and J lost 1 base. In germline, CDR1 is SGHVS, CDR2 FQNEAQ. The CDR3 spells CASSYRQGHSYEQYF. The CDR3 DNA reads TGTGCCAGCAGCTACAGACAGGGCCATTCCTACGAGCAGTACTTC.

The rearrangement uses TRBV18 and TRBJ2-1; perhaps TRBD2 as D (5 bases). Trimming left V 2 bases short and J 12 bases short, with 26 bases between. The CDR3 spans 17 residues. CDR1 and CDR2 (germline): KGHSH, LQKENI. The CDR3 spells CASSPALLEGFTMRQFF. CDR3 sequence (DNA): TGTGCCAGCTCACCAGCCCTACTAGAGGGATTTACAATGAGGCAGTTCTTC.

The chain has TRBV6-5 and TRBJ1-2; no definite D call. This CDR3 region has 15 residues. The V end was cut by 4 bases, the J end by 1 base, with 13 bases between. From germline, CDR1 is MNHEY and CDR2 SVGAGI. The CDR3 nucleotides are TGTGCCAGCAGTTTCTCGGGAGTTGATAACTATGGCTACACCTTC. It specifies CASSFSGVDNYGYTF.

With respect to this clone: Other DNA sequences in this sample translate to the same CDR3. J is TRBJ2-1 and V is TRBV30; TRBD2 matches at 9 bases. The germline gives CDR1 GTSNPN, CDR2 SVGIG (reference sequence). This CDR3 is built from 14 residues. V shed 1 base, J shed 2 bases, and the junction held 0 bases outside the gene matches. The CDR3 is CAWSGGRAYNEQFF. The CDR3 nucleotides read TGTGCCTGGAGTGGCGGGAGGGCCTACAATGAGCAGTTCTTC.

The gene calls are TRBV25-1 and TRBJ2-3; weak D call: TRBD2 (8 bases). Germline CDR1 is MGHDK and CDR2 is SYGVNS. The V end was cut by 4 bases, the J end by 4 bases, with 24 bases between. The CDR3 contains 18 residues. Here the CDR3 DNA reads TGTGCCAGCAGTGGTACAGGGGAAAGCGGGAGAGGAGCAGATACGCAGTATTTT. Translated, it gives CASSGTGESGRGADTQYF. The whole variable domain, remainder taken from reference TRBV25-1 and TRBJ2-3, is EADIYQTPRYLVIGTGKKITLECSQTMGHDKMYWYQQDPGMELHLIHYSYGVNSTEKGDLSSESTVSRIRTEHFPLTLESARPSHTSQYLCASSGTGESGRGADTQYFGPGTRLTVL.

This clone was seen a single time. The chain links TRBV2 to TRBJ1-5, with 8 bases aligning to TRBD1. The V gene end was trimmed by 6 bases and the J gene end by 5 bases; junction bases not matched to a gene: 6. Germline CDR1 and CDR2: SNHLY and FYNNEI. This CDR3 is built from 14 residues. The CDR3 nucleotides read TGTGCCAGCAGGATTGACAGGGGTTATCAGCCCCAGCATTTT. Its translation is CASRIDRGYQPQHF.

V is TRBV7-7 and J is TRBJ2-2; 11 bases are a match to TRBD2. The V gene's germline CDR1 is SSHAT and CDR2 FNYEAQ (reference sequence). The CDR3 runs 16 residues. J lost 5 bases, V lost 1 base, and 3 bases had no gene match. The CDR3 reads CASSLEASGGTGELFF. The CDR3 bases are TGTGCCAGCAGCTTAGAAGCTAGCGGGGGGACCGGGGAGCTGTTTTTT.